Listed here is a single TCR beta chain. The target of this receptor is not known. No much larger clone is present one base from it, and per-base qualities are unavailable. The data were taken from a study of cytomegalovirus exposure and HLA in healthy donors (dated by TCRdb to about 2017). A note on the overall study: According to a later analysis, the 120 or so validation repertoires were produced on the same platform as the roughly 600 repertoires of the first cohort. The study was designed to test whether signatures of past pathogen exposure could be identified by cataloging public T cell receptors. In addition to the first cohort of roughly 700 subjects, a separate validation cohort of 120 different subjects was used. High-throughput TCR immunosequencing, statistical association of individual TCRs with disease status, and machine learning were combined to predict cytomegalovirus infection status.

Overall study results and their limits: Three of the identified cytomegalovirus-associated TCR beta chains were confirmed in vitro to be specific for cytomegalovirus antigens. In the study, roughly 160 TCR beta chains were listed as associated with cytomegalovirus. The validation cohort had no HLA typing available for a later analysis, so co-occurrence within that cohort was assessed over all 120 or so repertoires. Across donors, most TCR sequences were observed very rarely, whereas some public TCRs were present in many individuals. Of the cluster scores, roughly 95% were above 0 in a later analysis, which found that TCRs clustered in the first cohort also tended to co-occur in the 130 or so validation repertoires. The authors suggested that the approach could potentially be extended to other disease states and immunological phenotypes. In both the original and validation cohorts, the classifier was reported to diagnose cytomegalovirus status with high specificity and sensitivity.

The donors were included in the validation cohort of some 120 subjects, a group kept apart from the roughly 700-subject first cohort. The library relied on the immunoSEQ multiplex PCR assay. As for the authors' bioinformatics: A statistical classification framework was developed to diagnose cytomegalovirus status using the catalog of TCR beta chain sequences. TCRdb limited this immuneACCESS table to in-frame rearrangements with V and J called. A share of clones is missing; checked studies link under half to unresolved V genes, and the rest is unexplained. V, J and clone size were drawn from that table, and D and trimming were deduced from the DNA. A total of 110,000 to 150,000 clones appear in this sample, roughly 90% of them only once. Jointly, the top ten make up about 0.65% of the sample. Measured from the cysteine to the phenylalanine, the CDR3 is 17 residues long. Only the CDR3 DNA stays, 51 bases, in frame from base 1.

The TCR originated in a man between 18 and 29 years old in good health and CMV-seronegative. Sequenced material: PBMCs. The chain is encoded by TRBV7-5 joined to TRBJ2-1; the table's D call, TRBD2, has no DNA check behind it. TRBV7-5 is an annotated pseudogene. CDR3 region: CARSHAKGTSVHNEQFF. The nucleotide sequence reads TGTGCCAGAAGCCACGCAAAAGGGACTAGCGTACACAATGAGCAGTTCTTC.